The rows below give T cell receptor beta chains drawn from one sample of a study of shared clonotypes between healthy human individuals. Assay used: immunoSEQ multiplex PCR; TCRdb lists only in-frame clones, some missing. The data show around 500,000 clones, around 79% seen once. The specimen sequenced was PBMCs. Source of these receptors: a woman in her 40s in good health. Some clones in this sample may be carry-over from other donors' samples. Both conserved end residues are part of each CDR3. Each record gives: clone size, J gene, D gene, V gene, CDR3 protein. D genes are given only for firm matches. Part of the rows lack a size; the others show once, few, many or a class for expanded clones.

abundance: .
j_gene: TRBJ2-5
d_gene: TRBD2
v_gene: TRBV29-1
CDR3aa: CSVGGSTETQYF

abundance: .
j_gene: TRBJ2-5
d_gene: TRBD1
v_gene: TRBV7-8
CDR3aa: CASSLGQGARWETQYF

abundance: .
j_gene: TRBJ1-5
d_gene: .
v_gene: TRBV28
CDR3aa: CASSLVLDQPQHF

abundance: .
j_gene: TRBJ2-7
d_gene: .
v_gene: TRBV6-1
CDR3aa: CASNRVLGNEQYF

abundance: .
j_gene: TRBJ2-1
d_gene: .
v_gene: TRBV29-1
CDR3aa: CSVAWTMNNEQFF

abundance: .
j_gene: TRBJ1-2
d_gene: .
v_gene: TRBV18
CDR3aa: CASSPSGRAGYTF

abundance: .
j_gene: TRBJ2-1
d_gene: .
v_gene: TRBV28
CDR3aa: CASSLRTKQYVYNEQFF

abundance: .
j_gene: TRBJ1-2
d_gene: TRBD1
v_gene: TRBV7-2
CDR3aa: CASSLGVQGSYGYTF

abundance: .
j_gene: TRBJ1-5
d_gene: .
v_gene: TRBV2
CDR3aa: CASRQNRQFPQHF

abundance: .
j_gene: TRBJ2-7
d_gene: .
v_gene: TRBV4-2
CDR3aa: CASSQDRRDYEQYF

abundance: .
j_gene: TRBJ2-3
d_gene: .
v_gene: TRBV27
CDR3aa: CASSFSAWAQTDTQYF

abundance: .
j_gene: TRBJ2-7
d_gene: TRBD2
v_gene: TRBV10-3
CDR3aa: CAISERRESYEQYF

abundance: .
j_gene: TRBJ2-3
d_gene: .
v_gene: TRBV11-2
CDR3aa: CASSQRLWDDTDTQYF

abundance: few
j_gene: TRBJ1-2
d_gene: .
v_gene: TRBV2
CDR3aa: CASGGDLGYTF